The 8 T cell receptor beta chains below were found in one sample sequenced in a study of cytomegalovirus exposure and HLA in healthy donors. Clones were read by immunoSEQ multiplex PCR, and TCRdb kept only the in-frame ones, dropping some. The sample records about 120,000 clones, about 96% being singletons. Sequencing input: PBMCs. The receptors stem from a man younger than 30 in good health and CMV-seronegative.

The chain joins TRBV6-4 to TRBJ2-1, with TRBD1 matching 11 bases. Germline V gene data show CDR1 as MRHNA and CDR2 as SNTAGT. After removal of 3 bases from V and 8 bases from J, the junction contained 6 bases not matched to a gene. The CDR3 runs 15 residues. Written as DNA, the CDR3 is TGTGCCAGCAGTGAAGTCAGGACAGGGGGCGATGAGCAGTTCTTC. Protein sequence: CASSEVRTGGDEQFF.

The J gene is TRBJ2-1, the V gene TRBV7-9, with a tentative D call TRBD1 (5 bases). Per germline, CDR1 SEHNR and CDR2 FQNEAQ (reference sequence). The CDR3 length is 15 residues. Trimming took 5 bases from V and 6 from J, leaving 17 bases between them. CDR3 sequence: CASSTRQILPNEQFF. The CDR3 DNA follows: TGTGCCAGCAGCACCCGACAGATTTTACCCAATGAGCAGTTCTTC.

This chain links TRBV2 with TRBJ1-2; 7 bases are shared with TRBD1. Trimming removed 10 bases from V and 7 bases from J; junction bases left unmatched: 15. Germline V gene data show CDR1 as SNHLY and CDR2 as FYNNEI. The CDR3 length is 14 residues. The CDR3 sequence is CATDLGQARGGYTF. For the CDR3, the DNA is TGTGCCACCGACCTCGGACAGGCCCGGGGTGGCTACACCTTC.

This clone appeared a single time. This chain uses TRBV28 with TRBJ1-1, with a weak D call TRBD1 (5 bases). Trimming cost V 2 bases and J 0 bases, with 10 bases left between them. CDR1 and CDR2 (germline): MDHEN, SYDVKM. This CDR3 region has 15 residues. The DNA for the CDR3 is TGTGCCAGCAGTTTACGGCAGGGCCTGAACACTGAAGCTTTCTTT. It translates to CASSLRQGLNTEAFF.

V gene TRBV7-2 combines with J gene TRBJ1-2; 11 bases are a match to TRBD1. This CDR3 is 15 amino acids long. The V gene end was trimmed by 5 bases and the J gene end by 3 bases; junction bases not matched to a gene: 5. Germline V CDR1 and CDR2: SGHTA, FQGNSA. CDR3 sequence (DNA): TGTGCCAGCAGCGCCCGGACAGGGGGCGACTATGGCTACACCTTC. This sequence encodes CASSARTGGDYGYTF.

This rearrangement joins TRBV27 to TRBJ1-2; the match to TRBD1 covers 10 bases. This CDR3 has 14 amino acids. J lost 8 bases, V lost 3 bases, and 6 bases had no gene match. Germline CDR1 and CDR2: MNHEY and SMNVEV (reference sequence). In DNA, the CDR3 is TGTGCCAGCAGTTTTAGGGACAGGGGAATGGGCTACACCTTC. It yields the protein CASSFRDRGMGYTF.

The chain links TRBV7-2 to TRBJ2-2; perhaps TRBD1 as D (6 bases). CDR1 is SGHTA and CDR2 is FQGNSA in the germline V gene. This CDR3 region has 15 residues. The V gene lost 6 bases and the J gene lost 1 base, with 12 bases spanning the gap. This CDR3 is CASRSLQGNTGELFF. The CDR3 DNA reads TGTGCCAGCAGATCGTTACAGGGGAACACCGGGGAGCTGTTTTTT.

The gene calls are TRBV28 and TRBJ2-5, with a weak D call TRBD1 (6 bases). V was clipped by 2 bases and J by 7 bases, with 23 bases between them. This CDR3 has 17 amino acids. Germline CDR1 reads MDHEN; CDR2 reads SYDVKM. DNA of the CDR3: TGTGCCAGCAGTTTAGGGAAGGGGACACCGTGGAGGCGGACCCAGTACTTC. Translation gives CASSLGKGTPWRRTQYF.